The 14 T cell receptor beta chains in this list originate from one sample, sequenced in a study of T cells in Graves' hyperthyroidism and ophthalmopathy. Using RNA transcripts as the source, TCR beta CDR3 regions were amplified. Carried out on the TCR CDR3, a first-round RT-PCR used the HTBI primer set. TCRdb reprocessed the multiplex PCR reads via MiXCR and lists one record per CDR3 protein. The table has hundreds of thousands of distinct CDR3 sequences, roughly 37% seen once. The sequenced sample consisted of blood. The receptors shown here come from a man in his late teens or twenties with Graves' hyperthyroidism.

The J gene is TRBJ2-5, the V gene TRBV5-1, with 7 bases matching TRBD1. This CDR3 region has 14 residues. The germline V gene encodes CDR1 SGHRS and CDR2 YFSETQ. Unmatched junction bases numbered 7, after V lost 3 bases and J lost 5 bases. The CDR3 loop is CASSSPTGVETQYF. The CDR3, as DNA: TGCGCCAGCAGCTCACCAACAGGGGTGGAGACCCAGTACTTC. The full variable domain, with the rest looked up from reference TRBV5-1 and TRBJ2-5, is KAGVTQTPRYLIKTRGQQVTLSCSPISGHRSVSWYQQTPGQGLQFLFEYFSETQRNKGNFPGRFSGRQFSNSRSEMNVSTLELGDSALYLCASSSPTGVETQYFGPGTRLLVL.

The gene calls are TRBV6-5 and TRBJ2-5; D not certain. The germline V gene encodes CDR1 MNHEY and CDR2 SVGAGI. V shed 2 bases and J shed 5 bases, with 15 bases lying between them. The CDR3 sequence is 15 residues long. The CDR3 reads CASSYSRSRPETQYF. The CDR3 DNA reads TGTGCCAGCAGTTACAGCCGAAGCCGGCCGGAGACCCAGTACTTC.

This chain uses TRBV19 with TRBJ2-5; 8 bases fit TRBD2. The CDR3 covers 15 residues. The J segment lost 4 bases and the V segment lost 2 bases, leaving 6 bases of the junction unmatched. Germline V CDR1 and CDR2: LNHDA, SQIVND (reference sequence). This CDR3 reads CASSIPREGLETQYF. The CDR3 nucleotides read TGTGCCAGTAGTATACCCCGGGAGGGACTAGAGACCCAGTACTTC. Together with reference TRBV19 and TRBJ2-5, the CDR3 gives the full variable domain: DGGITQSPKYLFRKEGQNVTLSCEQNLNHDAMYWYRQDPGQGLRLIYYSQIVNDFQKGDIAEGYSVSREKKESFPLTVTSAQKNPTAFYLCASSIPREGLETQYFGPGTRLLVL.

This clonotype has at least ten counts. This chain uses TRBV12-3 or TRBV12-4 with TRBJ2-2; a weak D match, TRBD2 (6 bases). The V and J ends lost 7 bases and 13 bases respectively, with 16 bases between them. CDR3 length: 12 amino acids. The CDR3 DNA reads TGTGCCAGCAACGGTGGCGTCGGGAGGCTGTTTTTT. Its protein product is CASNGGVGRLFF.

Ten or more counts support this clonotype. J is TRBJ2-2 and V is TRBV7-9, with unresolved D. Germline V lookup: CDR1 SEHNR, CDR2 FQNEAQ (reference sequence). The V and J ends lost 5 bases and 4 bases respectively, with 8 bases between them. This CDR3 is built from 13 residues. The CDR3 nucleotides read TGTGCCAGCAGCCCATGGACCACCGGGGAGCTGTTTTTT. It encodes CASSPWTTGELFF.

This clonotype has ten or more counts. CDR3 DNA: TGTGCCACCAGCCGGGCGGGGGGGGCCAACGTCCTGACTTTC. It codes for CATSRAGGANVLTF. The J gene is TRBJ2-6, the V gene TRBV15; possibly TRBD2 for D (6 bases). This CDR3 comprises 14 residues. Trimming took 5 bases from V and 4 from J, leaving 9 bases between them. From germline, CDR1 is LNHNV and CDR2 YYDKDF (reference sequence).

For this clonotype: A read error may produce the germline difference seen at one junction end. The chain recombines TRBV20-1 with TRBJ1-1, with D perhaps TRBD1 (5 bases). The CDR3 length is 14 residues. Germline assignment: CDR1 DFQATT and CDR2 SNEGSKA (reference sequence). CDR3 coding DNA: TGCAGTGCTGGACCCGGGGGGGGAGGCCCCGAAGTTTTCTTT. This encodes CSAGPGGGGPEVFF.

The count of this clonotype is one. The chain's CDR3 is CASSSEDGRSYEQYF. CDR3 nucleotides: TGTGCCAGCAGCTCGGAGGACGGCCGCTCCTACGAGCAGTACTTC. This chain joins TRBV11-2 and TRBJ2-7, with a possible D match to TRBD2 (5 bases). V lost 4 bases, J lost 0 bases, and 13 bases lay in between. Germline V lookup: CDR1 SGHAT, CDR2 FQNNGV. The CDR3 extends over 15 amino acids.

A word on this clonotype: This may come from a read error, since a much larger clone is one base off. This CDR3 is missing its conserved last phenylalanine or tryptophan, likely due to a read error. The chain couples TRBV7-9 to TRBJ2-7, with D perhaps matching TRBD1 or TRBD2 (6 bases each). V was shortened by 7 bases and J by 0 bases, with 10 bases between the two germline ends. Looked up from germline, CDR1 is SEHNR and CDR2 is FQNEAQ (reference sequence). This CDR3 contains 13 residues. The CDR3 loop is CASTSGASYEQYL. The CDR3 DNA sequence: TGTGCCAGCACTTCGGGGGCCTCCTACGAGCAGTACCTC.

The V gene is TRBV7-9, the J gene TRBJ1-2; D gene ambiguous. Germline-derived CDR1 and CDR2 are SEHNR and FQNEAQ (reference sequence). The CDR3 runs to 14 residues. The V and J ends lost 4 bases and 1 base respectively, with 10 bases between them. CDR3 bases: TGTGCCAGCAGCTCAGTCGCGGGTAACTATGGCTACACCTTC. Translating gives CASSSVAGNYGYTF.

The chain joins TRBV29-1 to TRBJ2-5; D uncertain. The CDR3 is 12 amino acids. Germline lookup yields CDR1 SQVTM and CDR2 ANQGSEA. Trimming took 4 bases from V and 2 from J, leaving 8 bases between them. The CDR3 sequence is CSVGEGQETQYF. DNA for the CDR3: TGCAGCGTTGGGGAAGGGCAAGAGACCCAGTACTTC.

In regard to this clonotype: Given a much more abundant clone one base away, this may be a read error. The V call is TRBV7-3, the J call TRBJ1-6; D unresolved. CDR3 length equals 14 residues. Germline loops: CDR1 SGHTA, CDR2 FQGTGA. The V and J ends lost 2 bases and 10 bases respectively, with 12 bases between them. CDR3 amino acids: CASSLHGFDSPLHF. DNA for the CDR3: TGTGCCAGCAGCTTACATGGCTTTGACTCACCCCTCCACTTT. Full variable domain (missing parts from reference TRBV7-3 and TRBJ1-6): GAGVSQTPSNKVTEKGKYVELRCDPISGHTALYWYRQSLGQGPEFLIYFQGTGAADDSGLPNDRFFAVRPEGSVSTLKIQRTERGDSAVYLCASSLHGFDSPLHFGNGTRLTVT.

In its sample, this clonotype was seen a few times. The chain combines TRBV4-3 with TRBJ2-7; D may be TRBD2 (6 bases). The CDR3 extends over 13 amino acids. The V end was cut by 1 base, the J end by 6 bases, with 10 bases between. CDR1 and CDR2 from the germline V gene are LGHNA and YSLEER. CDR3 protein: CASSQGDGGEQYF. Written as DNA, the CDR3 is TGCGCCAGCAGCCAAGGAGACGGGGGCGAGCAGTACTTC.

This clonotype has just a few counts. This chain links TRBV7-2 with TRBJ2-7, with 11 nucleotides matching TRBD1. CDR1 SGHTA and CDR2 FQGNSA come from the germline V gene. J was trimmed by 2 bases and V by 5 bases; bases with no gene match: 11. The CDR3 totals 17 residues. The CDR3 DNA follows: TGTGCCAGCAGCCATCCTGGGGGACAGGGGGAGGCCTACGAGCAGTACTTC. Amino acids: CASSHPGGQGEAYEQYF.